A selection of T cell receptor beta chains follows, all from one sample in a study of glioma-infiltrating T cells. TCRdb passed the multiplex PCR reads through MiXCR, listing each CDR3 protein once. Of some 120,000 distinct CDR3 sequences listed, around 23% are singletons. The sequenced sample was glioma tissue, nonneoplastic brain tissue, or PBMCs (not recorded which). All receptors come from a human donor with low-grade glioma or glioblastoma, undergoing nonglioma brain surgery, or in good health (not recorded which). Both conserved end residues are part of each CDR3. The D gene is left open where the match is weak. Clone size appears in some rows only: once, few, many, or a class for an expanded clone.

-,many,TRBJ2-7,TRBV19,CASQGQGYEQYF,TGTGCCAGTCAAGGGCAGGGCTACGAGCAGTACTTC
-,-,TRBJ1-5,TRBV6-9,CASSYDDGDTQHF,TGTGCAAGCAGTTACGACGACGGAGATACGCAGCATTTT
TRBD2,many,TRBJ2-4,TRBV20-1,CSAEGLVNIQYF,TGCAGTGCTGAGGGACTAGTTAACATTCAGTACTTC
TRBD2,-,TRBJ2-7,TRBV2,CACRTSGSIYEQYF,TGTGCCTGTCGGACTAGCGGTAGTATCTACGAGCAGTACTTC
-,-,TRBJ2-7,TRBV30,CAWSQMTVYEQYF,TGTGCCTGGAGCCAAATGACAGTCTACGAGCAGTACTTC
TRBD2,many,TRBJ2-5,TRBV7-2,CASSLGPAGGGQETQYF,TGTGCCAGCAGCTTAGGGCCAGCGGGAGGGGGTCAAGAGACCCAGTACTTC
-,many,TRBJ1-2,TRBV14,CASSQDQDYGYTF,TGTGCCAGCAGCCAAGATCAGGACTATGGCTACACCTTC
-,many,TRBJ2-7,TRBV20-1,CSAKPSYEQYF,TGCAGTGCTAAGCCCAGCTACGAGCAGTACTTC
-,many,TRBJ2-7,TRBV18,CASSPYGQLYEQYF,TGTGCCAGCTCACCATACGGACAGCTGTACGAGCAGTACTTC
-,many,TRBJ2-3,TRBV4-2,CASSPGTGPTTDTQYF,TGTGCCAGCAGCCCGGGGACGGGCCCGACGACAGATACGCAGTATTTT
-,many,TRBJ2-1,TRBV4-3,CASSQDPGTYNEQFF,TGCGCCAGCAGCCAAGATCCGGGGACCTACAATGAGCAGTTCTTC
-,-,TRBJ2-3,TRBV9,CASSPRLGRGTDTQYF,TGTGCCAGCAGCCCAAGACTAGGTCGGGGCACAGATACGCAGTATTTT
-,-,TRBJ2-3,TRBV5-1,CASSQGIRTDTQYF,TGCGCCAGCTCGCAGGGAATCAGGACAGATACGCAGTATTTT
-,many,TRBJ2-3,TRBV7-2,CASSFQEGTDTQYF,TGTGCCAGCAGCTTCCAGGAAGGCACAGATACGCAGTATTTT
-,many,TRBJ1-3,TRBV24-1,CATSDPDEYTIYF,TGTGCCACCAGTGACCCGGACGAATACACCATATATTTT
TRBD1,once,TRBJ2-7,TRBV6-5,CTSSYPPWTGVHEQYF,TGTACCAGCAGTTACCCGCCTTGGACAGGAGTCCACGAGCAGTACTTC
-,many,TRBJ1-1,TRBV28,CASSFRLNDEAFF,TGTGCCAGCAGTTTCCGTCTAAACGACGAAGCTTTCTTT
-,many,TRBJ2-3,TRBV6-2/TRBV6-3,CASSYVSRVLFTDTQYF,TGTGCCAGCAGTTATGTCTCTCGGGTGCTCTTCACAGATACGCAGTATTTT
TRBD2,many,TRBJ2-1,TRBV5-1,CASSQGLAGIDEQFF,TGCGCCAGCAGCCAGGGACTAGCGGGAATCGATGAGCAGTTCTTC
-,-,TRBJ2-7,TRBV4-3,CASSLTRVPPYEQYF,TGCGCCAGCAGCCTGACCAGGGTCCCGCCCTACGAGCAGTACTTC
-,many,TRBJ1-5,TRBV7-2,CASSSVRDSNQPQHF,TGTGCCAGCAGCTCCGTGCGGGACAGCAATCAGCCCCAGCATTTT
TRBD1,few,TRBJ2-3,TRBV29-1,CSVEKQGASTDTQYF,TGCAGCGTTGAAAAACAGGGGGCTAGCACAGATACGCAGTATTTT